This TCR beta chain was sequenced in a study of OX40 agonist ivuxolimab in advanced cancers. Notes on the study in general: More expanded clones were seen, on average, in CD8+ T cells than in CD4+. Near-lowest levels of clonal expansion characterized partial responders at 0.1-3.0 mg/kg. Antigen targets of the expanded peripheral T cells went undetermined.

Profiled with immunoSEQ multiplex PCR; TCRdb holds only in-frame clones, not every one. The data contain 80,000 or so clones, approximately 85% of them singletons. The CDR3 has 13 amino acids. CDR1 and CDR2 (germline): LNHDA, SQIVND (reference sequence). Trimming cost V 4 bases and J 4 bases, with 8 bases left between them. Blood sampling took place at baseline, cycle 4 day 1, and cycle 7 day 1. In the case of this clone: Its antigen is unknown.

This specimen consisted of CD4+ or CD8+ T cells sorted from blood, obtained in a trial of the OX40 agonist ivuxolimab. This TCR was recovered from an adult with an advanced solid tumor such as melanoma, head and neck, liver or kidney cancer. V and J are TRBV19 and TRBJ1-5; TRBD1 is a possible D gene (5 bases). CDR3 loop: CASSTGTNQPQHF. For the CDR3, the DNA is TGTGCCAGTAGTACAGGGACTAATCAGCCCCAGCATTTT.